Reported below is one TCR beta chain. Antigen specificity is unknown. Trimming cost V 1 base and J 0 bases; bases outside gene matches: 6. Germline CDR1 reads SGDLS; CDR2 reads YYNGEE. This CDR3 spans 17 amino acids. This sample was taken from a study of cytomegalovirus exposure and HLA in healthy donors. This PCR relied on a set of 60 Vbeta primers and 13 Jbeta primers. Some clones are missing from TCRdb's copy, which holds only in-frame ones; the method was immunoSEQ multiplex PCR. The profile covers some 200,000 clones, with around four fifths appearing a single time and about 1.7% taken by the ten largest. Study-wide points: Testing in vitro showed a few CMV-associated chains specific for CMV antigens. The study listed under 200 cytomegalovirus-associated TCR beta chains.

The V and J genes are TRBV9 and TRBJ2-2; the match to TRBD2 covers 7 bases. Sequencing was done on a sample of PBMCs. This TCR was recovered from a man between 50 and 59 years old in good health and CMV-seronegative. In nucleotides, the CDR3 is TGTGCCAGCAGCGTAAAAGGTCTAGCGGCGAACACCGGGGAGCTGTTTTTT. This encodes CASSVKGLAANTGELFF.